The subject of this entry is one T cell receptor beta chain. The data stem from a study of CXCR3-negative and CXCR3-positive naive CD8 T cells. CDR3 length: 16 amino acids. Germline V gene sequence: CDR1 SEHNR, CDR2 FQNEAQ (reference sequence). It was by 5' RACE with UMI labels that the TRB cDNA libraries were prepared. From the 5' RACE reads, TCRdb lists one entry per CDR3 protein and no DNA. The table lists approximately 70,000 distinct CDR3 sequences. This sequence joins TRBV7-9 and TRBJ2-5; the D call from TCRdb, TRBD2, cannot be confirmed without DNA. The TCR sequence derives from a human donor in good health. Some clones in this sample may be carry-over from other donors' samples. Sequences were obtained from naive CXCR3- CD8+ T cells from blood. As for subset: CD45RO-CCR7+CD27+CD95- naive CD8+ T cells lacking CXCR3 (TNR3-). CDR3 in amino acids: CASSLRTSGDQETQYF.